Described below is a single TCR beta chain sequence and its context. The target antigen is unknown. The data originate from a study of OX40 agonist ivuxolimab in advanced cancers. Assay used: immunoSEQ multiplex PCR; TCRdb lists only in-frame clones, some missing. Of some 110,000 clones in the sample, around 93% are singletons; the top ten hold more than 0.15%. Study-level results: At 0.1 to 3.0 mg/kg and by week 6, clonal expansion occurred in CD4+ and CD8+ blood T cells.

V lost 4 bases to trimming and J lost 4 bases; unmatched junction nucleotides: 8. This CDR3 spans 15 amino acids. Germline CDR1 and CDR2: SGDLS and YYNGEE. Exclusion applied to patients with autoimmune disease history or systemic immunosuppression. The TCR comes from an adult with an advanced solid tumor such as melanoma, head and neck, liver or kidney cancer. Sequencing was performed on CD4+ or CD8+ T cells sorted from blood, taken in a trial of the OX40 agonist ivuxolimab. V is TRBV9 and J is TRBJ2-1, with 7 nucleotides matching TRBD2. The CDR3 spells CASSLGRAGYNEQFF. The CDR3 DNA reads TGTGCCAGCAGCTTGGGGAGAGCGGGGTACAATGAGCAGTTCTTC.